The 26 T cell receptor beta chains reported below all come from one sample, sequenced in a study of blood T cell repertoires in COVID-19. The method was immunoSEQ multiplex PCR; TCRdb's version includes in-frame clones alone and lacks a portion of them. The sample lists some 100,000 clones, roughly 83% occurring once. Sequencing used peripheral blood. The receptors here all came from a woman aged 55-69 years with acute or convalescent COVID-19.

The genes are TRBV4-2 and TRBJ2-1; D gene unclear. Trimming removed 5 bases from V and 5 bases from J, with 16 bases in between. CDR1 and CDR2 from the germline V gene are LGHNA and YNFKEQ. CDR3 length: 15 residues. CDR3: CASSSIPPRDNEQFF. The CDR3 DNA reads as TGTGCCAGCAGCTCGATCCCCCCCCGAGACAATGAGCAGTTCTTC.

DNA for the CDR3: TGTGCCAGCAGCACCCGGACAGGATCGGGTCAAGCTTTCTTT. Protein sequence: CASSTRTGSGQAFF. V and J are TRBV7-2 and TRBJ1-1; 7 bases agree with TRBD1. The CDR3 spans 14 residues. J lost 9 bases, V lost 5 bases, and 12 bases had no gene match. Germline V gives CDR1 SGHTA, CDR2 FQGNSA.

The rearrangement uses TRBV2 and TRBJ2-1, with 11 bases identical to TRBD2. Germline lookup yields CDR1 SNHLY and CDR2 FYNNEI. The length of the CDR3 is 17 residues. V gave up 7 bases and J gave up 7 bases; unmatched junction bases: 15. The CDR3 protein is CASKGSGRALGGNEQFF. In DNA, the CDR3 is TGTGCCAGCAAGGGTAGCGGGAGGGCCCTAGGTGGGAATGAGCAGTTCTTC.

This chain uses TRBV27 with TRBJ2-3; 9 nucleotides match TRBD1. The CDR3 spans 15 residues. Trimming cost V 6 bases and J 2 bases; bases outside gene matches: 6. The germline V gene encodes CDR1 MNHEY and CDR2 SMNVEV (reference sequence). The CDR3, as DNA: TGTGCCAGCAGCCGGGACAGGGACCACACAGATACGCAGTATTTT. Translation: CASSRDRDHTDTQYF.

The chain carries TRBV28 and TRBJ1-1; D gene unclear. The length of the CDR3 is 14 residues. Per the germline V gene, CDR1 is MDHEN and CDR2 is SYDVKM. Trimming took 5 bases from V and 3 from J, leaving 13 bases between them. CDR3 protein: CASSTNGRDTEAFF. CDR3 bases: TGTGCCAGCAGTACCAACGGGAGGGACACTGAAGCTTTCTTT.

The chain combines TRBV11-3 with TRBJ2-7; no firm D call. V was shortened by 2 bases and J by 3 bases, with 8 bases between the two germline ends. The length of the CDR3 is 13 residues. Germline CDR1 SGHNT, CDR2 YENEEA. CDR3 in amino acids: CASSLRVGYEQYF. The DNA for the CDR3 is TGTGCCAGCAGCTTAAGAGTCGGCTACGAGCAGTACTTC.

This clone showed up just once. The chain links TRBV5-4 to TRBJ2-4, with TRBD1 matching over 7 bases. Germline V gene sequence: CDR1 SGHNT, CDR2 YYREEE (reference sequence). CDR3 length: 16 residues. V dropped 0 bases and J dropped 1; count of bases not matched to a gene: 4. Written as DNA, the CDR3 is TGTGCCAGCAGCTTGGAAGGGGGCAAGGCCAAAAACATTCAGTACTTC. It translates to CASSLEGGKAKNIQYF.

This chain uses TRBV11-3 with TRBJ2-1; D is possibly TRBD1 (5 bases). Germline loops: CDR1 SGHNT, CDR2 YENEEA. Trimming took off 5 bases at V and 8 bases at J, with 13 bases between the two ends. The CDR3 contains 13 residues. The chain's CDR3 is CASSPRRGDEQFF. As DNA, the CDR3 is TGTGCCAGCAGCCCCCGTAGGGGCGATGAGCAGTTCTTC.

This chain uses TRBV5-1 with TRBJ2-1; D unclear. The CDR3 covers 14 residues. Looked up from germline, CDR1 is SGHRS and CDR2 is YFSETQ. The ends were cut back, 1 base at V and 7 bases at J, with 12 bases in the middle. The CDR3 DNA sequence: TGCGCCAGCAGCTTGCTGGCCGCCCAGAATGAGCAGTTCTTC. Its protein product is CASSLLAAQNEQFF.

The rearrangement uses TRBV6-2 or TRBV6-3 and TRBJ2-1; 10 positions agree with TRBD2. Trimming at V came to 2 bases and at J to 7 bases, leaving 8 bases not matched to a gene. In germline, CDR1 is MNHEY, CDR2 SVGEGT. The CDR3 is made up of 16 amino acids. The DNA for the CDR3 is TGTGCCAGCAGTTACCTTGGACTAGCGGCCGGGAATGAGCAGTTCTTC. It encodes CASSYLGLAAGNEQFF.

This chain links TRBV7-3 with TRBJ2-1, with a weak D call TRBD1 (6 bases). The germline CDR1 and CDR2 sequences are SGHTA and FQGTGA. This CDR3 is built from 15 residues. V gave up 3 bases and J gave up 4 bases, with 13 bases separating them. CDR3 in DNA: TGTGCCAGCAGCTTGATAGGGGGTTCGTACAATGAGCAGTTCTTC. Amino acids: CASSLIGGSYNEQFF.

The rearrangement uses TRBV6-1 and TRBJ2-2; D gene uncertain. Per the germline V gene, CDR1 is MNHNS and CDR2 is SASEGT. Trimming left V 1 base short and J 6 bases short, with 9 bases between. The CDR3 runs 14 residues. The CDR3: CASSEGWPPGELFF. DNA of the CDR3: TGTGCCAGCAGTGAAGGGTGGCCCCCCGGGGAGCTGTTTTTT.

V usage is TRBV6-6 and J usage is TRBJ1-1; D call uncertain. The CDR3 runs to 15 residues. The germline CDR1 and CDR2 sequences are MNHNY and SVGAGI (reference sequence). V was pared by 7 bases and J by 8 bases, with 23 bases between. DNA for the CDR3: TGTGCCAGCATCGCTGTTGGCCGCGGCGGCGACGAAGCTTTCTTT. It yields the protein CASIAVGRGGDEAFF.

The chain joins TRBV2 to TRBJ2-7; TRBD1 matches at 7 bases. Germline V gene sequence: CDR1 SNHLY, CDR2 FYNNEI. This CDR3 is built from 11 residues. The J segment lost 7 bases and the V segment lost 6 bases, leaving 3 bases of the junction unmatched. Written as DNA, the CDR3 is TGTGCCAGCAGGAGGACAGGAGAGCAGTACTTC. The encoded protein is CASRRTGEQYF.

This clone has just one count. The J gene is TRBJ1-4, the V gene TRBV11-2, with a weak D call TRBD1 (5 bases). V shed 5 bases and J shed 7 bases, with 14 bases lying between them. Germline V gene lookup returns CDR1 SGHAT and CDR2 FQNNGV. The CDR3 length is 14 residues. This CDR3 reads CASSPRGGGEKLFF. DNA of the CDR3: TGTGCCAGCAGCCCCCGTGGGGGGGGTGAAAAACTGTTTTTT. The full variable domain, in which reference TRBV11-2 and TRBJ1-4 provide the parts outside the CDR3, is EAGVAQSPRYKIIEKRQSVAFWCNPISGHATLYWYQQILGQGPKLLIQFQNNGVVDDSQLPKDRFSAERLKGVDSTLKIQPAKLEDSAVYLCASSPRGGGEKLFFGSGTQLSVL.

This clone was found once. The gene calls are TRBV30 and TRBJ1-4; D not certain. The CDR3 spans 13 residues. Germline V gives CDR1 GTSNPN, CDR2 SVGIG (reference sequence). The germline V and J ends were trimmed by 5 bases and 7 bases, with 14 bases remaining between them. CDR3 in DNA: TGTGCCTGGGAGCCGGGAGGGATTGAAAAACTGTTTTTT. The encoded protein is CAWEPGGIEKLFF.

The V call is TRBV6-5, the J call TRBJ2-7; 9 bases fit TRBD2. CDR1 and CDR2 (germline): MNHEY, SVGAGI. V gave up 2 bases and J gave up 2 bases; unmatched junction bases: 4. The CDR3 consists of 15 residues. CDR3 bases: TGTGCCAGCAGTTACGGGACTAGCCGGGCCTACGAGCAGTACTTC. This sequence encodes CASSYGTSRAYEQYF.

J is TRBJ2-2 and V is TRBV19; tentatively, D is TRBD2 (6 bases). The CDR3 totals 16 residues. From germline, CDR1 is LNHDA and CDR2 SQIVND (reference sequence). V gave up 7 bases and J gave up 4 bases, with 19 bases separating them. DNA for the CDR3: TGTGCCAGTACCCCGACCGGGAGAGTGGGCACCGGGGAGCTGTTTTTT. It translates to CASTPTGRVGTGELFF.

The chain joins TRBV19 to TRBJ2-2; 7 nucleotides match TRBD1. Trimming at V came to 5 bases and at J to 4 bases, leaving 7 bases not matched to a gene. CDR1 is LNHDA and CDR2 is SQIVND in the germline V gene (reference sequence). The CDR3 covers 15 residues. The CDR3 loop reads CASSSQGLSTGELFF. The CDR3 nucleotides read TGTGCCAGTAGTTCACAGGGGTTGAGCACCGGGGAGCTGTTTTTT.

The chain uses TRBV19 and TRBJ1-1; the D gene is possibly TRBD1 (5 bases). The V end lost 3 bases, the J end lost 8 bases, and 10 bases lay between the germline ends. Germline-derived CDR1 and CDR2 are LNHDA and SQIVND (reference sequence). The CDR3 is made up of 12 amino acids. In nucleotides, the CDR3 is TGTGCCAGTAGTATGCGACAGACCGAAGCTTTCTTT. The encoded protein is CASSMRQTEAFF.

The chain recombines TRBV3-1 (or the pseudogene TRBV3-2) with TRBJ1-5, with D uncertain. CDR1 LGHDT and CDR2 YNNKEL come from the germline V gene (reference sequence). The ends were cut back, 0 bases at V and 7 bases at J, with 7 bases in the middle. The CDR3 extends over 13 amino acids. The CDR3 loop is CASSQEPVQPQHF. CDR3 nucleotide sequence: TGTGCCAGCAGCCAAGAGCCAGTCCAGCCCCAGCATTTT.

The V call is TRBV2, the J call TRBJ1-6, with 8 bases fitting TRBD1. CDR3 length: 14 amino acids. The germline V gene has CDR1 SNHLY and CDR2 FYNNEI. V was clipped by 7 bases and J by 7 bases; unmatched bases: 6. The chain's CDR3 is CASTRDRINSPLHF. As DNA, the CDR3 is TGTGCCAGCACCCGGGACAGGATAAATTCACCCCTCCACTTT.

The J gene is TRBJ1-2, the V gene TRBV28, with a possible D match to TRBD1 (5 bases). V dropped 5 bases and J dropped 3 bases, with 13 bases sitting between them. The CDR3 runs to 14 residues. The germline V gene encodes CDR1 MDHEN and CDR2 SYDVKM. CDR3 coding DNA: TGTGCCAGCAGTCTCCCATCACAGGACTATGGCTACACCTTC. Translation: CASSLPSQDYGYTF.

The chain couples TRBV25-1 to TRBJ1-2; D is possibly TRBD1 (6 bases). The CDR3 totals 14 residues. Trimming removed 2 bases from V and 13 bases from J, with 20 bases in between. Germline CDR1 and CDR2: MGHDK and SYGVNS. Here the CDR3 DNA reads TGTGCCAGCAGTGAAGCCCCTAAGACAGGTTCCTGCACCTTC. It encodes CASSEAPKTGSCTF.

This clone was counted only a few times. J is TRBJ1-4 and V is TRBV2, with D hard to call. The CDR3 spans 13 residues. Deletions cut 3 bases from V and 4 bases from J, with 6 bases between. CDR1 is SNHLY, CDR2 FYNNEI, per germline. CDR3 protein: CASSDKFNEKLFF. The CDR3, as DNA: TGTGCCAGCAGTGACAAATTTAATGAAAAACTGTTTTTT.

This chain links TRBV9 with TRBJ1-4, with 7 bases fitting TRBD1. From germline, CDR1 is SGDLS and CDR2 YYNGEE. Trimming took 4 bases from V and 7 from J; bases not matched to a gene: 7. The CDR3 spans 14 residues. This CDR3 is CASSPSTGFEKLFF. The CDR3 DNA is TGTGCCAGCAGCCCCTCGACAGGGTTTGAAAAACTGTTTTTT.